One and the same sample provided the 17 T cell receptor beta chains below, sequenced in a study of human T cells and chemical hapten exposure. A single record per CDR3 protein comes from TCRdb applying MiXCR to the RACE reads. The table lists around 57,000 distinct CDR3 sequences, about 11% of them singletons, with around 1.8% in the top ten. As for time point: patch test 1, 2 weeks after DPC sensitization. Treatment specified: therapeutic diphenylcyclopropenone sensitization with weekly scalp DPC. Blood, whole and unfractionated, served as the source for total RNA extraction. Sequencing was performed on whole blood, taken in connection with sensitization to the hapten diphenylcyclopropenone (DPC). These receptors were collected from a woman aged 40 to 49 with alopecia areata. Some clones in this sample may be carry-over from other donors' samples.

In its sample, this clonotype was seen a few times. The genes are TRBV3-1 and TRBJ2-5; tentatively, D is TRBD2 (6 bases). The CDR3 has 13 residues. V was cut by 4 bases and J by 9 bases, with 15 bases left in between. The germline V gene encodes CDR1 LGHDT and CDR2 YNNKEL (reference sequence). Here the CDR3 DNA reads TGTGCCAGCAGCCGGGGGGAATCGGGGCCCCAGTACTTC. It is translated as CASSRGESGPQYF.

This clonotype was observed a handful of times. The chain carries TRBV7-9 and TRBJ2-1, with D possibly TRBD2 on 7 matching bases. Germline V lookup: CDR1 SEHNR, CDR2 FQNEAQ (reference sequence). This CDR3 is 15 amino acids long. Trimming pared 4 bases from V and 6 bases from J, leaving 16 bases between. CDR3 bases: TGTGCCAGCAGCTCGGCGGGGGCGTTCGGCAATGAGCAGTTCTTC. Its protein is CASSSAGAFGNEQFF.

There are many counts of this clonotype. The gene calls are TRBV7-3 and TRBJ2-2; the D is unclear. Germline CDR1 SGHTA, CDR2 FQGTGA. The V end was cut by 3 bases, the J end by 7 bases, with 6 bases between. This CDR3 has 12 amino acids. In DNA, the CDR3 is TGTGCCAGCAGCTTTGAAGGCGGGGAGCTGTTTTTT. Residues: CASSFEGGELFF.

Many counts were recorded for this clonotype. This chain uses TRBV30 with TRBJ2-1; D unclear. In germline, CDR1 is GTSNPN, CDR2 SVGIG (reference sequence). Trimming removed 0 bases from V and 5 bases from J, with 11 bases in between. The CDR3 has 14 amino acids. CDR3 sequence: CAWSVLSLHNEQFF. DNA of the CDR3: TGTGCCTGGAGTGTACTCTCCCTGCACAATGAGCAGTTCTTC.

This sequence joins TRBV20-1 and TRBJ2-3; D remains ambiguous. The CDR3 covers 11 residues. CDR1 DFQATT and CDR2 SNEGSKA come from the germline V gene (reference sequence). V was trimmed by 2 bases and J by 6 bases, leaving 6 bases between them. CDR3 amino acids: CSARLKDTQYF. The CDR3, as DNA: TGCAGTGCTAGACTGAAGGATACGCAGTATTTT.

This clonotype was counted ten times or more. The chain has TRBV2 and TRBJ1-2; tentatively, D is TRBD1 (5 bases). Germline assignment: CDR1 SNHLY and CDR2 FYNNEI. The CDR3 loop spans 12 amino acids. V lost 4 bases and J lost 2, with 5 bases in between. This chain's CDR3 is CASSGQNYGYTF. Here the CDR3 DNA reads TGTGCCAGCAGTGGACAGAACTATGGCTACACCTTC. Supplemented by reference TRBV2 and TRBJ1-2, the full variable domain reads EPEVTQTPSHQVTQMGQEVILRCVPISNHLYFYWYRQILGQKVEFLVSFYNNEISEKSEIFDDQFSVERPDGSNFTLKIRSTKLEDSAMYFCASSGQNYGYTFGSGTRLTVV.

The V gene is TRBV28, the J gene TRBJ1-6; D remains unclear. The CDR3 is made up of 12 amino acids. V was clipped by 1 base and J by 9 bases, with 4 bases between them. Germline loops: CDR1 MDHEN, CDR2 SYDVKM. The DNA of the CDR3 is TGTGCCAGCAGTTTATCGCCTTCACCCCTCCACTTT. Protein sequence: CASSLSPSPLHF.

This clonotype was seen ten or more times. This chain uses TRBV5-1 with TRBJ1-2; D gene uncertain. Germline values: CDR1 SGHRS, CDR2 YFSETQ. Trimming pared 4 bases from V and 0 bases from J, leaving 7 bases between. CDR3 length: 13 residues. For the CDR3, the DNA is TGCGCCAGCAGCGCCACAACTAACTATGGCTACACCTTC. It specifies CASSATTNYGYTF.

For the CDR3, the DNA is TGCGCCAGCAGCTTGGGAAGAGGAGGGCTCGATGGCTACACCTTC. Its protein is CASSLGRGGLDGYTF. The rearrangement links TRBV5-1 to TRBJ1-2; D gene unclear. CDR3 length: 15 residues. With 0 bases removed from V and 6 bases from J, the gap between germline ends came to 15 bases. Germline V lookup: CDR1 SGHRS, CDR2 YFSETQ.

This chain links TRBV12-3 or TRBV12-4 with TRBJ2-1; possible D gene TRBD1, 5 bases. This CDR3 comprises 14 residues. V was pared by 0 bases and J by 5 bases, with 8 bases between. The CDR3 DNA is TGTGCCAGCAGTTTAGCGGGGCACAACAATGAGCAGTTCTTC. This encodes CASSLAGHNNEQFF.

The V call is TRBV30, the J call TRBJ2-5; maybe TRBD1 (5 bases). There are 13 residues in the CDR3. The V end lost 0 bases, the J end lost 4 bases, and 9 bases lay between the germline ends. The germline gives CDR1 GTSNPN, CDR2 SVGIG (reference sequence). CDR3 loop: CAWSVRQLETQYF. In DNA, the CDR3 is TGTGCCTGGAGTGTACGACAGCTAGAGACCCAGTACTTC.

This clonotype has ten or more counts. This chain links TRBV29-1 with TRBJ1-1; D is unresolved. The germline V gene has CDR1 SQVTM and CDR2 ANQGSEA. This CDR3 has 13 residues. Between the trimmed V and J ends, which lost 1 base and 2 bases, there was a span of 8 bases. CDR3 amino acids: CSVEGQSNTEAFF. The CDR3, as DNA: TGCAGCGTTGAAGGGCAGTCTAACACTGAAGCTTTCTTT. Supplemented by reference TRBV29-1 and TRBJ1-1, the full variable domain reads SAVISQKPSRDICQRGTSLTIQCQVDSQVTMMFWYRQQPGQSLTLIATANQGSEATYESGFVIDKFPISRPNLTFSTLTVSNMSPEDSSIYLCSVEGQSNTEAFFGQGTRLTVV.

This clonotype was seen ten or more times. V gene TRBV30 combines with J gene TRBJ2-7, with D perhaps TRBD1 (6 bases). The V gene's germline CDR1 is GTSNPN and CDR2 SVGIG (reference sequence). V dropped 0 bases and J dropped 2 bases, with 17 bases sitting between them. This CDR3 has 16 amino acids. This CDR3 reads CAWSVPRTVGPYEQYF. The CDR3 region has the DNA TGTGCCTGGAGTGTACCAAGGACAGTGGGACCCTACGAGCAGTACTTC.

The chain is built from TRBV19 and TRBJ2-1; the match to TRBD2 covers 9 bases. The CDR3 is 17 amino acids. Germline lookup yields CDR1 LNHDA and CDR2 SQIVND (reference sequence). V was pared by 9 bases and J by 7 bases, with 19 bases of the junction left unmatched. The CDR3 is CASPPPGGGALTNEQFF. The CDR3, as DNA: TGTGCCAGCCCCCCCCCGGGCGGGGGGGCCTTAACGAATGAGCAGTTCTTC.

This clonotype has just a few counts. The CDR3 spells CASSTPAGGGTGELFF. CDR3 coding DNA: TGTGCCAGCAGCACTCCGGCGGGAGGAGGCACCGGGGAGCTGTTTTTT. V and J are TRBV11-2 and TRBJ2-2; TRBD2 agrees at 8 bases. CDR3 length: 16 amino acids. V was pared by 5 bases and J by 4 bases, with 9 bases of the junction left unmatched. In germline, CDR1 is SGHAT, CDR2 FQNNGV.

There are a few counts of this clonotype. The chain uses TRBV2 and TRBJ2-5; 9 bases align to TRBD1. The CDR3 runs 14 residues. Germline CDR1 SNHLY, CDR2 FYNNEI. V trimming: 8 bases; J trimming: 5 bases; junction bases outside the gene matches: 9. The CDR3: CASVFGTGPETQYF. CDR3 sequence (DNA): TGTGCCAGCGTTTTCGGGACAGGGCCGGAGACCCAGTACTTC.

This clonotype appeared a few times. The rearrangement joins TRBV18 to TRBJ2-1; D is unresolved. With 3 bases removed from V and 5 bases from J, the gap between germline ends came to 5 bases. This CDR3 comprises 12 residues. CDR1 is KGHSH, CDR2 LQKENI, per germline. CDR3 amino acids: CASSPADNEQFF. The CDR3, as DNA: TGTGCCAGCTCACCCGCGGACAATGAGCAGTTCTTC.